This T cell receptor (beta chain) was recorded in a study of cytomegalovirus exposure and HLA in healthy donors (dated 2017 in TCRdb). The study in broad terms: An earlier analysis of some 550 of the donors reported about 290 Gb of sequence data and 120 million or so unique TCR beta sequences from 150 million to 200 million T cells. About 280 gigabases of sequencing data and roughly 81 million unique TCR sequences made up an early release that covered roughly 670 HLA-typed donors. Of the roughly 390 genotyped donors, approximately 83% fell in the genetic ancestry cluster associated with self-reported Caucasian donors. The aim of the study was to test whether cataloging public T cell receptors could identify signatures of past pathogen exposure. Using immunosequencing, the study profiled T cell repertoires from 640 or so subjects and related those repertoires to cytomegalovirus serostatus. Along with the roughly 710-subject first cohort, a separate validation cohort of over a hundred different subjects was used. To predict cytomegalovirus infection status, the study brought together high-throughput TCR immunosequencing, statistical association of individual TCRs with disease status, and machine learning. A later analysis re-examined previously published TCR beta repertoires from hundreds of donors and added high-resolution HLA genotyping to investigate patterns of TCR occurrence. The later analysis used no new phenotypic data to find candidate immune exposures, relying instead on TCR beta sequences and their occurrence across donors. In an earlier analysis of 587 of the donors, high-throughput TCR beta sequencing was used to judge whether each TCR beta V gene segment behaved as functional or pseudogenic. Donor age, sex, ethnicity and CMV serostatus were compiled alongside the repertoire data. Genome-wide SNP genotypes for about 60% of the roughly 670 donors were used in a later genetic analysis, which treated that subset as a discovery cohort. Every repertoire in the discovery cohort had been generated on one and the same sequencing platform. HLA typing covered class I and class II loci at four-digit resolution. The number of typed donors differed by locus: roughly 629-630 for A, B, C, DRB1 and DQB1; 500 to 550 for DQA1; over 600 for DPA1; and some 450 for DPB1. Because of strong linkage in the cohort, 4 to 6 DR-DQ haplotypes were treated as single units for association and clustering. Across about 370 genotyped donors of the cohort, an average of approximately 240,000 unique TCR beta nucleotide sequences per donor were sequenced, and roughly 18% of those sequences were non-productive.

Here is what the overall study found, with its caveats: Because counts were too low, some 17 rarely observed V segments, including chromosome 9 orphons, were excluded from the earlier analysis of several hundred of the donors. In a later genetic analysis, a missense DCLRE1C variant was associated with V-gene and J-gene trimming of TCR beta chains, and the association was replicated in an independent cohort. Some IMGT-functional V segments, including TRBV6-2 and TRBV6-3, could not be distinguished by the 87-base-pair reads and were therefore excluded. In a later analysis, HLA-associated TCR beta chains showed more clonal expansion and lower generation probabilities than non-associated chains that were equally common. Most TCR sequences were seen in very few donors, while some public TCRs were found in many individuals. A total of fewer than 200 TCR beta chains were listed by the study as associated with cytomegalovirus. In this cohort, only TCR beta chains were sequenced, and detectable features were limited by the absence of alpha or paired-chain data. According to a later analysis, parvovirus B19, influenza, CMV and Epstein-Barr virus appeared linked to several top co-occurrence clusters. In a later genetic analysis, fewer N-insertions in productive TCRs were reported among donors in an Asian-associated ancestry cluster than the approximately 630-donor mean. Strong co-occurrence of HLA alleles, especially DR and DQ, made assigning TCR associations to individual alleles difficult. Broadly in line with IMGT annotations, most TCR beta V segments showed up in productive rearrangements about 90% or about 30% of the time in an earlier analysis of a few hundred of the donors. Because HLA typing was missing for some donors at each locus, association tests included only the typed subset. A further reported finding was that TCR beta sequences accurately predicted the HLA-A and HLA-B alleles for most subjects in the first cohort. At a false discovery rate of 0.05, a later analysis linked around 15,000 TCR beta sequences to specific HLA alleles. Sequencing depth was assumed to be roughly uniform across donors in the presence/absence analyses, though that assumption may not hold. A few of the identified cytomegalovirus-associated TCR beta chains were confirmed in vitro to be specific for cytomegalovirus antigens. In a later analysis, most CMV-associated TCR beta chains were found to appear HLA-restricted, with HLA associations seemingly driven largely by CMV exposure. In a later analysis, TCR association rates were found to vary across HLA loci, with the most associated TCRs seen for DRB1 alleles and the fewest for HLA-C alleles. Correlated functional status among segregating V segments might be attributable to linkage disequilibrium, but an unknown experimental factor could not be ruled out. According to the authors, the approach could potentially be generalized to other disease states and immunological phenotypes. For the cohort, immune exposure information was limited to CMV serostatus. The classifier was reported to diagnose cytomegalovirus status with high specificity and sensitivity in both the original cohort and the validation cohort. The sequencing pipeline was judged likely to have produced a cluster of highly shared sequence variants as a technical artifact.

The cohort comprised some 700 healthy bone marrow donors. All cohort members were sampled while nominally healthy, although unrecorded immune exposures were likely present. The donor was CMV seronegative and belonged to the group of over 350 seronegative cohort members. A peripheral blood sample was collected from each donor, and TCR beta sequencing was performed on peripheral blood mononuclear cells. Genomic DNA was extracted from the blood cell samples with the Qiagen DNeasy Blood Extraction Kit. The library relied on the immunoSEQ multiplex PCR assay. For the multiplex PCR, a mixture combining 60 forward primers for TCR Vbeta segments and 13 reverse primers for TCR Jbeta segments was used. The CDR3 region of rearranged TCR beta genes was amplified from genomic DNA by a multiplex PCR assay. Amplified TCR beta libraries were sequenced as 87-base-pair reads on the Illumina HiSeq System. The paper's processing steps were these. A later analysis tallied around 87 million unique TCR beta chains across the approximately 670 repertoires, and some 10 million of those chains were shared by two or more donors. Raw reads were error-corrected and collapsed into unique sequences by a nearest-neighbor algorithm in which closely related sequences were merged to remove PCR and sequencing errors. CDR3 sequences were aligned to IMGT reference sequences to assign V, D and J gene segments. For a sequence to be retained, a match of at least six nucleotides was required to both a V gene segment and a J gene segment. Rearrangements were classified as productive when the CDR3 lacked stop codons and remained in frame with V and J, and all other rearrangements were classified as non-productive. Following IMGT convention, CDR3 was defined as the stretch from the second conserved V-encoded cysteine to the conserved J-encoded phenylalanine. Sequences without an unambiguous match to a single V gene segment were excluded from the earlier analysis of 500 to 700 of the donors. In an earlier analysis of about 590 of the donors, a V segment was called functional when productive rearrangements were above 56.7%, and segregating when the standard deviation between donors exceeded 5%. A statistical classification framework was built to diagnose cytomegalovirus status from the catalog of TCR beta chain sequences. V and J gene assignment, in a later analysis, came from comparing TCR nucleotide sequences with IMGT/GENE-DB human TR gene sequences. Using the TCRdist pipeline, a later analysis assigned CDR3 sequences along with most-parsimonious VDJ recombination scenarios. In a later analysis, each TCR beta chain was defined by its CDR3 amino acid sequence together with its V-gene family, and reads lacking a unique V-gene family were excluded. To address suspected cross-contamination and a sequencing artifact, a later analysis removed 450 to 700 highly shared, low-generation-probability nucleotide sequences. In a later analysis, a clonal expansion index for each public chain was calculated from normalized within-repertoire ranks of inferred template counts. Generation probabilities in a later analysis came from a VDJ recombination model fitted to out-of-frame rearrangements, and those results were checked against IGoR. Hypergeometric tests were used in a later analysis to score TCR-TCR, TCR-HLA and TCR-CMV co-occurrence, with a repertoire-size bias correction applied to the TCR pairs. In a later analysis, false discovery rates were estimated by permuting HLA or CMV assignments 20 times. In a later analysis, co-occurring TCRs were grouped using DBSCAN, with TCRdist sequence similarity added in when clustering inside HLA-allele-positive subsets. For co-occurrence clustering, repertoires with fewer than 30,000 or more than 120,000 public chains were excluded, along with five repertoires with anomalous nucleotide sharing. TCRdb carries this immuneACCESS record with in-frame sequences only. Its versions omit some clonotypes, under half of them owing to an unresolved V gene in the studies checked, with the rest unexplained. V, J and clone size are taken as reported in that table, and D and trimming were inferred from the DNA itself. Present in this sample are 60,000 to 80,000 clones, roughly 77% of which were seen just once. The ten largest clonotypes hold 5.4% of the sample.

In regard to this clone: No antigen is known for it. No much larger clone is present one base from it, and per-base qualities are unavailable.

The CDR3 numbers 13 residues from cysteine through phenylalanine. Left in the record is the CDR3 DNA by itself, 39 bases read in frame from the first base. The germline V gene supplies CDR1 SGHTA and CDR2 FQGTGA. V and J are truncated by 5 bases and 7 bases respectively, leaving an intervening sequence of 11 bases. The V gene is TRBV7-3 and the J gene is TRBJ2-2; the D gene is unclear. The sequence derives from a woman aged 30 to 39 in good health and CMV-seronegative. The sequencing sample was made of PBMCs. The nucleotide sequence is given as TGTGCCAGCAGCCCCGGAGTGGGCGGGGAGCTGTTTTTT. Its protein product is CASSPGVGGELFF.